Shown below are 9 T cell receptor beta chains from a single sample sequenced in a study of shared clonotypes between healthy human individuals (TCRdb year 2020). Library generation was performed with the immunoSEQ multiplex PCR assay. TCRdb mirrors the immuneACCESS table, restricted to in-frame sequences. Some clones are absent from its copies; in checked studies, under half trace to an unresolved V gene, and the reason for the others is unknown. The sample table records millions of clones; around 90% of these occur just once. 0.14% of the sample belongs to the ten largest clones. Sequencing was done on a sample of naive CD4+ T cells sorted from blood. Taken with the paper, the label for cell subset or site translates to: CD45RA+ positively selected. The source is a man aged 18 to 29 in good health.

The chain uses TRBV30 and TRBJ2-5; 8 positions agree with TRBD2. The CDR3 contains 14 residues. The germline V gene has CDR1 GTSNPN and CDR2 SVGIG (reference sequence). J lost 4 bases, V lost 8 bases, and 12 bases had no gene match. This chain's CDR3 is CARGPGGKRETQYF. The CDR3 DNA sequence: TGTGCCCGGGGACCGGGAGGGAAACGAGAGACCCAGTACTTC.

This clone was recorded once. This chain connects TRBV5-4 to TRBJ1-2; D is undetermined. Germline V lookup: CDR1 SGHNT, CDR2 YYREEE (reference sequence). The CDR3 loop spans 12 amino acids. V was pared by 5 bases and J by 4 bases, with 9 bases between. CDR3 DNA: TGTGCCAGCAGTCGTAACAGCTATGGCTACACCTTC. Translated: CASSRNSYGYTF. Using reference TRBV5-4 and TRBJ1-2 for the parts outside the CDR3, the full variable domain is ETGVTQSPTHLIKTRGQQVTLRCSSQSGHNTVSWYQQALGQGPQFIFQYYREEENGRGNFPPRFSGLQFPNYSSELNVNALELDDSALYLCASSRNSYGYTFGSGTRLTVV.

A remark on this clone: The same CDR3 can be traced to other DNA sequences in this sample. The chain uses TRBV6-1 and TRBJ2-7; D uncertain. This CDR3 has 14 residues. V lost 3 bases and J lost 0, with 9 bases in between. The germline V gene has CDR1 MNHNS and CDR2 SASEGT. The DNA of the CDR3 is TGTGCCAGCAGTGAGGGTGGCAGCTCCTACGAGCAGTACTTC. This gives the protein CASSEGGSSYEQYF.

This clone has more than one count but fewer than ten. J is TRBJ1-1 and V is TRBV15; TRBD1 agrees at 10 bases. Germline V gene sequence: CDR1 LNHNV, CDR2 YYDKDF (reference sequence). J was trimmed by 4 bases and V by 4 bases; bases with no gene match: 6. The CDR3 has 15 residues. CDR3 loop: CATSTRQGAATEAFF. CDR3 sequence (DNA): TGTGCCACCAGCACGAGACAGGGGGCGGCCACTGAAGCTTTCTTT.

The chain uses TRBV6-1 and TRBJ2-7; the D gene is possibly TRBD1 (5 bases). V lost 2 bases to trimming and J lost 5 bases, with 10 bases between them. The CDR3 contains 13 residues. CDR1 and CDR2 (germline): MNHNS, SASEGT. The CDR3 here is CASSEQGSNEQYF. As DNA, the CDR3 is TGTGCCAGCAGTGAACAGGGTTCCAACGAGCAGTACTTC.

The CDR3 sequence: CASSLRTTGTQTYEQYF. The CDR3 bases are TGTGCCAGCAGTTTAAGGACAACCGGGACACAGACCTACGAGCAGTACTTC. The chain uses TRBV27 and TRBJ2-7, with D tentatively TRBD1 (6 bases). V lost 2 bases to trimming and J lost 2 bases, with 19 bases between them. The CDR3 has 17 amino acids. Germline CDR1 reads MNHEY; CDR2 reads SMNVEV (reference sequence).

Worth noting for this clone: This CDR3 is also generated by other DNA sequences in the sample. The J gene is TRBJ2-3, the V gene TRBV5-1; 11 bases map to TRBD2. The length of the CDR3 is 16 residues. Germline CDR1 and CDR2: SGHRS and YFSETQ. Trimming took 5 bases from V and 2 from J; bases not matched to a gene: 7. The CDR3 reads CASSPGTSGPTDTQYF. The DNA of the CDR3 is TGCGCCAGCAGTCCAGGGACTAGCGGACCCACAGATACGCAGTATTTT. The entire variable domain, with the rest obtained from reference TRBV5-1 and TRBJ2-3, is as follows: KAGVTQTPRYLIKTRGQQVTLSCSPISGHRSVSWYQQTPGQGLQFLFEYFSETQRNKGNFPGRFSGRQFSNSRSEMNVSTLELGDSALYLCASSPGTSGPTDTQYFGPGTRLTVL.

The rearrangement links TRBV6-5 to TRBJ1-3, with D unclear. The germline V and J ends were trimmed by 6 bases and 0 bases, with 9 bases remaining between them. The germline CDR1 and CDR2 sequences are MNHEY and SVGAGI. The CDR3 is made up of 14 amino acids. CDR3 in amino acids: CASSRVSSGNTIYF. The CDR3 coding sequence is TGTGCCAGCAGCCGGGTGAGCTCTGGAAACACCATATATTTT.

The J gene is TRBJ2-3, the V gene TRBV29-1, with D possibly TRBD2 on 5 matching bases. Trimming took off 4 bases at V and 3 bases at J, with 8 bases between the two ends. The V gene's germline CDR1 is SQVTM and CDR2 ANQGSEA. CDR3 length equals 12 residues. DNA of the CDR3: TGCAGCGTTGTCGGGGAGACAGATACGCAGTATTTT. Its protein is CSVVGETDTQYF.